What follows is one T cell receptor beta chain and its context. CDR1 and CDR2 (germline): MNHNY, SVGAGI (reference sequence). CDR3 length: 16 residues. The trim removed 4 bases at V and 4 bases at J, leaving 6 bases unmatched. Reverse transcription of roughly 0.5 to 1 ug RNA was carried out with random hexamers. TCRdb recomputed calls from the immunoSEQ multiplex PCR reads with MiXCR, one row per CDR3 protein. The top ten clones hold roughly 0.064% of a sample with just over 300,000 distinct CDR3 sequences, 92% of them seen once. This record comes from a study of CD8 T cells in Susac syndrome. TEMRA cells were FACS-enriched, while CD8+ and CD4+ T cells were negatively isolated.

The chain recombines TRBV6-6 with TRBJ2-2; TRBD2 agrees at 10 bases. Sequencing input: CD4+ T cells from PBMCs. This TCR derives from a human donor with multiple sclerosis. The CDR3 here is CASSSPSGGVTGELFF. The CDR3 DNA follows: TGTGCCAGCAGTTCCCCGAGCGGGGGGGTCACCGGGGAGCTGTTTTTT.